Sequencing of this T cell receptor beta chain was carried out in a study of beta chain features in type 1 diabetes. Turning to the study itself: There was similarity between patients and healthy donors in age, gender and cell yields.

Study-wide findings and caveats: Whether TCRB rearrangement is influenced by HLA type went unresolved here. Patients showed naive, central memory and Treg TCRB repertoires that appeared more similar than those of healthy donors. Moderate but significant shortening of TCRB CDR3s was recorded in all four CD4+ subsets from Type 1 diabetes patients.

Investigators reverse transcribed all isolated RNA, so they sequenced expressed TCRB transcripts. The assay was immunoSEQ multiplex PCR, and TCRdb's table has in-frame clones only and misses some. The sample has approximately 58,000 clones; around 60% are singletons. Germline CDR1 reads SGHNT; CDR2 reads YYREEE (reference sequence). The junction had 10 bases not matched to a gene; V was cut back by 4 bases and J by 4 bases. The CDR3 covers 17 residues. A note on this clone: Its antigen is undetermined.

This chain joins TRBV5-4 and TRBJ2-3, with 12 bases that match TRBD2. The sequence derives from a woman aged 25-40 years with type 1 diabetes. Sequenced sample: stem cell memory CD4+ T cells from blood. The CDR3 loop is CASSPVLAGGPADTQYF. The CDR3 region has the DNA TGTGCCAGCAGCCCAGTGCTAGCGGGAGGGCCTGCAGATACGCAGTATTTT.